The 27 T cell receptor beta chains reported below all come from one sample, sequenced in a study of quantifying T cell responses using KT2 cells. In the study overall: Reverse transcription used primers in the TCR alpha and beta constant regions.

An oligo carrying a UMI was ligated to the cDNA 3' end. An equimolar mix of RC1.1 and RC1.2 primed the beta chain across TRBC1 and TRBC2. TCRdb used MiXCR to reprocess the UMI-ligation and nested PCR reads, holding one entry per CDR3 protein. The table includes 45,000 to 65,000 distinct CDR3 sequences, roughly an eighth detected once. Sample: PBMCs spiked with cells of the T cell clone KT2. Receptors were obtained from a human donor.

This clonotype was observed many times. This chain uses TRBV11-1 with TRBJ2-1, with 10 bases lining up with TRBD2. V was clipped by 8 bases and J by 7 bases; unmatched bases: 11. This CDR3 is 15 amino acids long. Looked up from germline, CDR1 is SGHAT and CDR2 is FQDESV (reference sequence). The CDR3 region has the DNA TGTGCCAGCTCCTACTCTAGCGGGAGAGAAAATGAGCAGTTCTTC. Protein sequence: CASSYSSGRENEQFF.

This clonotype occurred many times. The chain couples TRBV6-2 or TRBV6-3 to TRBJ2-1; 7 bases align to TRBD2. V lost 9 bases and J lost 0; bases outside the gene matches: 2. Per the germline V gene, CDR1 is MNHEY and CDR2 is SVGEGT. This CDR3 contains 13 residues. DNA of the CDR3: TGTGCCAGTTCGGGGGGCTCCTACAATGAGCAGTTCTTC. Translated, it gives CASSGGSYNEQFF.

The chain employs TRBV19 and TRBJ2-7; TRBD2 matches 9 bases. The trim removed 5 bases at V and 3 bases at J, leaving 11 bases unmatched. Germline V gene data show CDR1 as LNHDA and CDR2 as SQIVND (reference sequence). The CDR3 extends over 16 amino acids. In DNA, the CDR3 is TGTGCCAGTAGTCCACGGGGGGTTAGCGGGAGCTACGAGCAGTACTTC. It codes for CASSPRGVSGSYEQYF.

In this sample, this clonotype turned up many times. The rearrangement links TRBV6-5 to TRBJ2-1; unclear D gene. There are 11 residues in the CDR3. V gave up 3 bases and J gave up 8 bases, with 5 bases separating them. CDR1 and CDR2 from the germline V gene are MNHEY and SVGAGI. In DNA form, the CDR3 reads TGTGCCAGCAGTTATGGGTATGAGCAGTTCTTC. Translating it yields CASSYGYEQFF.

The J gene is TRBJ2-7, the V gene TRBV28, with 7 nucleotides matching TRBD1. J lost 3 bases, V lost 5 bases, and 16 bases had no gene match. Germline CDR1 is MDHEN and CDR2 is SYDVKM. CDR3 length equals 17 residues. The CDR3 coding sequence is TGTGCCAGCAGTACCCCAAACACAGGGGAATTCGGCTACGAGCAGTACTTC. It is translated as CASSTPNTGEFGYEQYF.

This clonotype came up many times. The gene calls are TRBV3-1 and TRBJ2-7; TRBD2 aligns across 14 bases. V trimming: 4 bases; J trimming: 5 bases; junction bases outside the gene matches: 7. Germline V gives CDR1 LGHDT, CDR2 YNNKEL (reference sequence). The CDR3 sequence is 16 residues long. Here the CDR3 DNA reads TGTGCCAGCAGCCTGGGGACTAGCGGGAGCACCCACGAGCAGTACTTC. The encoded protein is CASSLGTSGSTHEQYF.

This clonotype was observed a handful of times. The J gene is TRBJ2-7, the V gene TRBV20-1, with D perhaps matching TRBD1 (6 bases). The CDR3 is 12 residues long. Germline V gene lookup returns CDR1 DFQATT and CDR2 SNEGSKA (reference sequence). V was cut by 3 bases and J by 3 bases, with 9 bases left in between. This CDR3 is CSASGQSYEQYF. CDR3 DNA sequence: TGCAGTGCTAGCGGACAGAGCTACGAGCAGTACTTC.

This clonotype was observed at least ten times. This chain links TRBV15 with TRBJ2-1, with D uncertain. The V gene lost 3 bases and the J gene lost 0 bases, with 12 bases spanning the gap. CDR1 and CDR2 (germline): LNHNV, YYDKDF (reference sequence). The CDR3 is 16 residues long. CDR3 DNA sequence: TGTGCCACCAGCAGGAGGCCCCAGGTCTCCTACAATGAGCAGTTCTTC. Protein sequence: CATSRRPQVSYNEQFF.

V is TRBV3-1 and J is TRBJ2-1, with 7 bases matching TRBD2. CDR1 is LGHDT and CDR2 is YNNKEL in the germline V gene (reference sequence). After removal of 3 bases from V and 4 bases from J, the junction contained 6 bases not matched to a gene. This CDR3 contains 15 residues. CDR3 DNA: TGTGCCAGCAGCCACCACCAGCGGGATTACAATGAGCAGTTCTTC. Its protein is CASSHHQRDYNEQFF.

This clonotype was seen repeatedly, ten times or more. The chain uses TRBV27 and TRBJ2-3, with D uncertain. V lost 6 bases, J lost 2 bases, and 9 bases lay in between. This CDR3 contains 13 residues. Germline V CDR1 and CDR2: MNHEY, SMNVEV (reference sequence). The CDR3 protein is CASRRRSTDTQYF. As DNA, the CDR3 is TGTGCCAGCAGGAGACGGTCCACAGATACGCAGTATTTT.

This clonotype counts as medium-sized (0.01 to 0.1%). The V call is TRBV20-1, the J call TRBJ2-3, with TRBD2 identical over 11 bases. J lost 2 bases, V lost 0 bases, and 4 bases had no gene match. The length of the CDR3 is 16 residues. From germline, CDR1 is DFQATT and CDR2 SNEGSKA (reference sequence). The CDR3 reads CSAREELAGDTDTQYF. Here the CDR3 DNA reads TGCAGTGCTAGAGAGGAACTAGCGGGAGACACAGATACGCAGTATTTT.

This clonotype was seen a few times. The chain couples TRBV3-1 to TRBJ1-2; D gene uncertain. This CDR3 is 12 amino acids long. Germline CDR1 reads LGHDT; CDR2 reads YNNKEL (reference sequence). V was shortened by 3 bases and J by 7 bases, with 9 bases between the two germline ends. CDR3 coding DNA: TGTGCCAGCAGCCATCCAGGTGGTGGCTACACCTTC. As protein: CASSHPGGGYTF. The whole variable domain, filled in from reference TRBV3-1 and TRBJ1-2, reads DTAVSQTPKYLVTQMGNDKSIKCEQNLGHDTMYWYKQDSKKFLKIMFSYNNKELIINETVPNRFSPKSPDKAHLNLHINSLELGDSAVYFCASSHPGGGYTFGSGTRLTVV.

The V gene is TRBV28, the J gene TRBJ1-1, with unresolved D. CDR1 and CDR2 (germline): MDHEN, SYDVKM. The CDR3 has 12 amino acids. V was clipped by 4 bases and J by 5 bases, with 8 bases between them. The CDR3 reads CASSSQRTEAFF. The CDR3 DNA reads as TGTGCCAGCAGTTCTCAGAGGACTGAAGCTTTCTTT.

This clonotype was detected many times. The chain joins TRBV5-1 to TRBJ1-2; 7 bases are a match to TRBD1. The germline V gene has CDR1 SGHRS and CDR2 YFSETQ. V lost 4 bases, J lost 6 bases, and 12 bases stayed unmatched. This CDR3 spans 15 amino acids. The CDR3 spells CASSRTAGGEDGYTF. The CDR3 DNA is TGCGCCAGCAGCCGAACCGCAGGGGGAGAGGATGGCTACACCTTC.

This sequence joins TRBV6-6 and TRBJ2-7; D perhaps matches TRBD1 (6 bases). The CDR3 runs 12 residues. V dropped 5 bases and J dropped 6 bases, with 11 bases sitting between them. Germline V CDR1 and CDR2: MNHNY, SVGAGI (reference sequence). The CDR3 DNA sequence: TGTGCCAGCAGTCTAACAGGGAGCGAGCAGTACTTC. Protein: CASSLTGSEQYF.

The chain joins TRBV5-1 to TRBJ1-1; D is perhaps TRBD1 (6 bases). Germline CDR1 reads SGHRS; CDR2 reads YFSETQ. The CDR3 extends over 15 amino acids. Between the trimmed V and J ends, which lost 2 bases and 3 bases, there was a span of 14 bases. CDR3 DNA: TGCGCCAGCAGCTTACTGACGGGGGGCGACACTGAAGCTTTCTTT. Translated: CASSLLTGGDTEAFF.

The J gene is TRBJ2-5, the V gene TRBV7-6, with D possibly matching TRBD2 (5 bases). Germline loops: CDR1 SGHVS, CDR2 FNYEAQ. CDR3 length: 15 residues. V was clipped by 6 bases and J by 4 bases, with 18 bases between them. CDR3: CASSSESGIGETQYF. DNA of the CDR3: TGTGCCAGCAGTTCCGAATCGGGGATTGGAGAGACCCAGTACTTC.

A few counts support this clonotype. This sequence joins TRBV20-1 and TRBJ2-2; the D gene could be TRBD1 or TRBD2 (5 bases each). Looked up from germline, CDR1 is DFQATT and CDR2 is SNEGSKA (reference sequence). This CDR3 comprises 16 residues. The V end lost 6 bases, the J end lost 3 bases, and 20 bases lay between the germline ends. CDR3 coding DNA: TGCAGTGCCAGGTTGCAGGGCCTGGGGGACACCGGGGAGCTGTTTTTT. Protein sequence: CSARLQGLGDTGELFF.

This clonotype was detected ten times or more. J is TRBJ1-2 and V is TRBV20-1; no firm D call. This CDR3 is built from 11 residues. Germline assignment: CDR1 DFQATT and CDR2 SNEGSKA (reference sequence). The V and J ends lost 6 bases and 4 bases respectively, with 9 bases between them. The CDR3 protein is CSARRFYGYTF. The CDR3 nucleotides read TGCAGTGCGCGGAGATTCTATGGCTACACCTTC.

This clonotype was counted between two and nine times. The V and J genes are TRBV19 and TRBJ2-1; 11 bases align to TRBD1. V was pared by 6 bases and J by 6 bases, with 4 bases of the junction left unmatched. CDR1 and CDR2 (germline): LNHDA, SQIVND (reference sequence). The CDR3 is 14 residues long. CDR3 DNA: TGTGCCAGTAGCGGACAGGGGGCGATCAATGAGCAGTTCTTC. Its translation: CASSGQGAINEQFF.

This clonotype was counted only a few times. The J gene is TRBJ2-7, the V gene TRBV6-2 or TRBV6-3, with TRBD2 identical over 8 bases. The CDR3 totals 15 residues. Germline loops: CDR1 MNHEY, CDR2 SVGEGT. Trimming took 2 bases from V and 0 from J; bases not matched to a gene: 3. The DNA of the CDR3 is TGTGCCAGCAGTTACGCGGGAGGTAGCTCCTACGAGCAGTACTTC. Translating it yields CASSYAGGSSYEQYF.

This chain joins TRBV2 and TRBJ2-1, with D uncertain. CDR3 length: 12 residues. The V gene's germline CDR1 is SNHLY and CDR2 FYNNEI. V lost 7 bases, J lost 7 bases, and 11 bases lay in between. The chain's CDR3 is CASNVQANEQFF. CDR3 nucleotide sequence: TGTGCCAGCAACGTCCAGGCGAATGAGCAGTTCTTC.

This clonotype was detected many times. The V call is TRBV20-1, the J call TRBJ2-5; 10 bases align to TRBD1. J was trimmed by 4 bases and V by 1 base; bases with no gene match: 12. Germline CDR1 DFQATT, CDR2 SNEGSKA (reference sequence). This CDR3 comprises 17 residues. The CDR3 DNA reads TGCAGTGCTAGAGGCCTGGGGACAGGGGAGCCTGGAGAGACCCAGTACTTC. Translating gives CSARGLGTGEPGETQYF.

This clonotype appeared many times. The rearrangement joins TRBV10-1 to TRBJ2-5; 10 bases match TRBD1. This CDR3 has 17 residues. V gave up 2 bases and J gave up 5 bases; unmatched junction bases: 11. Germline assignment: CDR1 WNHNN and CDR2 SYGVQD (reference sequence). CDR3 sequence (DNA): TGCGCCAGCAGTGAGGGTCTCGGACAGGGGGTCCGTGAGACCCAGTACTTC. Protein product: CASSEGLGQGVRETQYF.

This clonotype was observed at least ten times. The gene calls are TRBV18 and TRBJ1-5; D may be TRBD1 (6 bases). The CDR3 is 15 residues long. V lost 4 bases and J lost 7, with 17 bases in between. In germline, CDR1 is KGHSH, CDR2 LQKENI. The CDR3 reads CASSLFEGGRQPQHF. The DNA of the CDR3 is TGTGCCAGCTCACTTTTTGAGGGGGGCCGACAGCCCCAGCATTTT.

The rearrangement uses TRBV7-9 and TRBJ2-7; weak D call: TRBD1 (6 bases). This CDR3 region has 12 residues. Germline V lookup: CDR1 SEHNR, CDR2 FQNEAQ (reference sequence). V lost 5 bases, J lost 4 bases, and 9 bases lay in between. CDR3 sequence: CASSRGQYEQYF. CDR3 DNA: TGTGCCAGCAGCCGAGGACAGTACGAGCAGTACTTC.

The table lists this clonotype with a few counts. The rearrangement joins TRBV4-1 to TRBJ2-7; D is perhaps TRBD2 (5 bases). Trimming left V 2 bases short and J 2 bases short, with 13 bases between. CDR1 is MGHRA, CDR2 YSYEKL, per germline. This CDR3 is 15 amino acids long. For the CDR3, the DNA is TGCGCCAGCAGCCAACTCACACTAGAGACCTACGAGCAGTACTTC. Residues: CASSQLTLETYEQYF.